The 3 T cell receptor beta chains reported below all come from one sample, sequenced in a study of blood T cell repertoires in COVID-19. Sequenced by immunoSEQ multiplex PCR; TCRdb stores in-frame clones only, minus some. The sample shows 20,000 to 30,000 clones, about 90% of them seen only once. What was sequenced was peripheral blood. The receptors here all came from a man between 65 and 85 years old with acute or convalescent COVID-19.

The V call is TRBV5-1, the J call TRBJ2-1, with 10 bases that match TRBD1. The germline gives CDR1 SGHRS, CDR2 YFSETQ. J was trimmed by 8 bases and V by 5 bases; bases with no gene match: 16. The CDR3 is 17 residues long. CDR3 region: CASSFLPSDRGIYEQFF. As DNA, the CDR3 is TGCGCCAGCAGTTTCCTCCCCTCGGACAGGGGGATTTATGAGCAGTTCTTC.

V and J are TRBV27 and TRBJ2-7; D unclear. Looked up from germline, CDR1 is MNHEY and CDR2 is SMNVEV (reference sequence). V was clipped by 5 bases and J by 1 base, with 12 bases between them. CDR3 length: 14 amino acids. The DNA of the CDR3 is TGTGCCAGCAGTCCCAGGCAGGCGTCCTACGAGCAGTACTTC. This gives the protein CASSPRQASYEQYF.

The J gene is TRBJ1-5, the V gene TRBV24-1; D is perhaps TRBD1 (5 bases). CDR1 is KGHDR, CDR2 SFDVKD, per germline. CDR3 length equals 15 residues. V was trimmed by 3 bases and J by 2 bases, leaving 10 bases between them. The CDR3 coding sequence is TGTGCCACCAGTGATAAGGGAGGGGGCAATCAGCCCCAGCATTTT. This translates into CATSDKGGGNQPQHF.